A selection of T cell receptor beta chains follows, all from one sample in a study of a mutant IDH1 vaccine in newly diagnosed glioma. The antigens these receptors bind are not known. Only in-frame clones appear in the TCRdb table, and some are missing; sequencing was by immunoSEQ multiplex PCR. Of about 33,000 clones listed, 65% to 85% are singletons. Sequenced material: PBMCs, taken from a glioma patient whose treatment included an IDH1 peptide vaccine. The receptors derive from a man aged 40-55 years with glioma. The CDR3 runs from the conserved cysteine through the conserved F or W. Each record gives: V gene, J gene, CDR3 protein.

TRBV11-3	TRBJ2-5	CASSPRNRDLQETQYF
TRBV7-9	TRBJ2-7	CASSLAPMDRYEQYF
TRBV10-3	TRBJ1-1	CAISPTGGLKNTEAFF
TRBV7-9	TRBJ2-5	CASSTGARREETQYF
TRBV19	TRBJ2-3	CASSTPGLAGGWTQYF
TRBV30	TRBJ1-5	CAWSSEGNQAQHF
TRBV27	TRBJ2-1	CASSSGRYNEQFF
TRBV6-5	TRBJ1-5	CASSDSLNQPQHF
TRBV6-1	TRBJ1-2	CASSEVWGQGYTF
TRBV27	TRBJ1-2	CASSSAGGQGLNYGYTF
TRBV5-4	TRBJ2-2	CASSLGAGPAGELFF
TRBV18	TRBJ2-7	CASSLSGPSYEQYF
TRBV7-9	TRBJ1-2	CASSLDGDSPAFTF
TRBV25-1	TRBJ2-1	CASSVDRSDSYNEQFF
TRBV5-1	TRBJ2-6	CASSGWGSGANVLTF
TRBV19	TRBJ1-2	CASAQGQLRGYTF
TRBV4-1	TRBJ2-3	CASSQDRASGRARGADTQYF
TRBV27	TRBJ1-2	CASSPNRQTVNGYTF
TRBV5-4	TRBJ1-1	CASSWGDTEAFF
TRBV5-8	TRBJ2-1	CASSGGLVSYNEQFF
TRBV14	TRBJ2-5	CASSQLGGPETQYF
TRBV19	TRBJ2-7	CASSIYWTGAAYEQYF
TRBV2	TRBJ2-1	CASSEGMSSYNEQFF
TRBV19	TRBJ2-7	CASSIPGSDEQYF
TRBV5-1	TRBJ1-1	CASSGGMYTEAFF
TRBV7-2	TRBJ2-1	CASSLVAPNYEQFF
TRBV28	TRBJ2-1	CASSSVQGLANEQFF
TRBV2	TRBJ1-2	CASSWRQTSGGYTF
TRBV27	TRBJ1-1	CASSLSGWGTEAFF
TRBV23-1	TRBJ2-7	CASSQSSQFPYEQYF
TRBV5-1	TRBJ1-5	CASSLFPVNSNQPQHF
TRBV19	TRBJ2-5	CASSIEGQSKETQYF
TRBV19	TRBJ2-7	CASSDSGSPSYEQYF
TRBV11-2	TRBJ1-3	CASNGYRDSGNTIYF
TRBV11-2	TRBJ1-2	CASSLSRTGLYGYTF
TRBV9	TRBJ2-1	CASSVVLAGVYEQFF
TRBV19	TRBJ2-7	CASSIGTGGYEQYF
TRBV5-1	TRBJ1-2	CASSLAGGGGYTF
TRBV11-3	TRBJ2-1	CASSLRAQGAGEQFF
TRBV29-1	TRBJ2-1	CSVDPRAGGSHNEQFF
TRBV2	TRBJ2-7	CASNIAGIYEQYF
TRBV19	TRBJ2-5	CASSIMGAFIETQYF
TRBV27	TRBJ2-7	CASSYRVFHEQYF
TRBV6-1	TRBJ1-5	CASSELAGGRSAYSNQPQHF
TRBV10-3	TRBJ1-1	CAISEGRGGNTEAFF
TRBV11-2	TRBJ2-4	CASSLRALDGRLAKNIQYF